The rows below give T cell receptor beta chains drawn from one sample of a study of cytomegalovirus exposure and HLA in healthy donors. This table comes from immunoSEQ multiplex PCR, and its TCRdb copy is limited to in-frame clones, with some not included. The repertoire includes 150,000 to 180,000 clones, approximately 80% of them detected once, and 4.5% to 7% sits in the top ten. What was sequenced was PBMCs. The receptors were gathered from a woman aged 40 to 50 in good health and CMV-seropositive. Each CDR3 is given without its conserved first and last residue. The size of a clone is reported for some rows only, either as once, few or many, or as a class for expanded clones.

v_gene	j_gene	abundance	CDR3aa
TRBV19	TRBJ2-5	-	ASSTTGLQRAQY
TRBV7-9	TRBJ2-7	once	ASSRGQNYEQY
TRBV19	TRBJ2-1	-	ASSRGLAGGSSYNEQF
TRBV10-3	TRBJ1-5	-	AISNVPRGQTYQPQH
TRBV7-6	TRBJ2-1	-	ASSLARAPPNNEQF
TRBV19	TRBJ2-3	-	ASTSTDTQY
TRBV28	TRBJ1-2	-	ASRLQGVPDGYT
TRBV5-1	TRBJ2-2	once	ASSRRQGGTGELF
TRBV6-1	TRBJ2-7	-	ASQRAYEQY
TRBV7-3	TRBJ2-3	once	ASSPRGGGTVDTQY
TRBV10-3	TRBJ2-3	once	AITRSGVGDTQY
TRBV2	TRBJ2-3	-	ASSERLAGGDTQY
TRBV6-1	TRBJ1-5	-	ASSDGGGSEPQH
TRBV6-6	TRBJ1-1	-	ASSYERVTEAF
TRBV5-1	TRBJ2-3	-	ASSTLAATDTQY
TRBV2	TRBJ1-5	-	ASSVDRYNQPQH
TRBV2	TRBJ1-4	-	ASREGQGAWEKLF
TRBV18	TRBJ2-1	-	ASSPSGGNSYNEQF
TRBV29-1	TRBJ2-3	-	SAYPPSGSTDTQY
TRBV9	TRBJ2-5	-	ASSVEPTRSQETQY
TRBV5-6	TRBJ2-2	-	ASSFTGYGELF
TRBV7-3	TRBJ2-2	-	ASSLAGGRAGELF
TRBV7-8	TRBJ2-7	-	ASSLEPGQSSYEQY
TRBV5-6	TRBJ1-2	once	ASSLSQGLGTGYGYT
TRBV2	TRBJ2-7	-	ATGQGRDYEQY
TRBV30	TRBJ1-5	-	AWSWTGTSSNQPQH
TRBV29-1	TRBJ1-5	once	SVRAGGAVNQPQH
TRBV2	TRBJ2-1	-	ASSGRNEQF
TRBV11-2	TRBJ2-3	-	ASSLSGGRALRTDTQY
TRBV28	TRBJ2-6	-	ASRRGSGANVLT
TRBV2	TRBJ1-5	-	ASSDVSNQPQH
TRBV2	TRBJ2-1	-	ASSDPVAGVREQF
TRBV30	TRBJ1-1	-	AWSETGFTEAF
TRBV18	TRBJ2-5	-	ASSLLGQETQY
TRBV27	TRBJ2-1	-	ASRRTGYRDNEQF
TRBV15	TRBJ1-6	once	ATSRGSSYNSPLH
TRBV7-9	TRBJ1-2	-	ASSRGGVHGYT
TRBV7-9	TRBJ2-5	-	ASSLDLRAGKETQY
TRBV4-1	TRBJ1-1	-	ASSHPGVAEAF
TRBV28	TRBJ1-4	-	ASSDRGSATNEKLF
TRBV19	TRBJ2-1	once	ASSIPRTSGNEQF
TRBV5-1	TRBJ2-1	once	ASSLVASGGPYNEQF
TRBV19	TRBJ1-5	-	ASSKPGAYEQPQH
TRBV6-6	TRBJ1-5	few	ASSKDSYSNQPQH
TRBV27	TRBJ1-4	-	ASSMLALSGEKLF
TRBV11-2	TRBJ1-1	-	ASKLTQGNTEAF
TRBV28	TRBJ2-1	-	ASSLLLGEQF
TRBV2	TRBJ1-2	-	ASSEYRTGEGYT
TRBV19	TRBJ2-1	-	ASSPTSFRGSEQF
TRBV28	TRBJ2-7	-	ASSLWAPTSGRIHEQY
TRBV29-1	TRBJ1-1	-	SVARAGNTEAF
TRBV14	TRBJ2-1	-	ASSQVLAGPLTYNEQF
TRBV19	TRBJ1-5	-	ASSLPGTGDQPQH
TRBV6-5	TRBJ1-1	once	ASSADRNTEAF
TRBV4-2	TRBJ2-7	few	ASSQGQGTYEQY
TRBV5-1	TRBJ2-1	few	ASSLVPSGGPYNEQF
TRBV7-3	TRBJ2-1	-	ASSLAGGWNEQF
TRBV5-5	TRBJ2-7	-	ASSPDQGATYEQY
TRBV5-4	TRBJ1-3	-	ASSPGTGVGNTIY
TRBV28	TRBJ1-2	once	ASERVWGGYT